This entry lists 18 T cell receptor beta chains sequenced from one sample in a study of shared clonotypes between healthy human individuals. Sequencing was performed with immunoSEQ multiplex PCR; in TCRdb, only in-frame clones are kept and a portion is missing. This sample has over a million clones; around 95% occur once, and the top ten carry roughly 1.2%. The sample taken for sequencing was naive CD4+ T cells sorted from blood. The subset: CD45RA+ positively selected. These receptors all stem from a man aged 25 to 40 in good health.

This rearrangement joins TRBV5-1 to TRBJ2-7; TRBD1 agrees at 7 bases. Germline V CDR1 and CDR2: SGHRS, YFSETQ. This CDR3 contains 14 residues. J gave up 4 bases and V 3 bases, and 7 bases lay outside the gene matches. CDR3 amino acids: CASSYDREFYEQYF. The DNA of the CDR3 is TGCGCCAGCAGCTATGACAGGGAATTTTACGAGCAGTACTTC.

The V call is TRBV7-9, the J call TRBJ2-5; possibly TRBD1 for D (5 bases). Trimming took off 0 bases at V and 5 bases at J, with 13 bases between the two ends. From germline, CDR1 is SEHNR and CDR2 FQNEAQ (reference sequence). The CDR3 runs 15 residues. CDR3 nucleotide sequence: TGTGCCAGCAGCTTAGCGGGGTCGCAGGGCGAGACCCAGTACTTC. Translated, it gives CASSLAGSQGETQYF.

The chain carries TRBV4-1 and TRBJ1-2; D might be TRBD1 (6 bases). The CDR3 sequence is 16 residues long. CDR1 is MGHRA and CDR2 is YSYEKL in the germline V gene. Trimming stripped 2 bases from V and 4 bases from J, with 17 bases between. As DNA, the CDR3 is TGCGCCAGCAGCCAAACCCCGGGACACCCTAGCTATGGCTACACCTTC. Protein sequence: CASSQTPGHPSYGYTF.

This chain connects TRBV6-1 to TRBJ2-3; perhaps TRBD2 as D (6 bases). Germline-derived CDR1 and CDR2 are MNHNS and SASEGT. The ends were cut back, 6 bases at V and 4 bases at J, with 11 bases in the middle. This CDR3 spans 13 amino acids. CDR3 nucleotide sequence: TGTGCCAGCAGACTAGCCGCGGCAGATACGCAGTATTTT. Translating it yields CASRLAAADTQYF.

The rearrangement uses TRBV5-4 and TRBJ2-2; D not resolved. Germline V gene lookup returns CDR1 SGHNT and CDR2 YYREEE (reference sequence). The V end lost 4 bases, the J end lost 6 bases, and 10 bases lay between the germline ends. The CDR3 is 13 residues long. The CDR3 nucleotides read TGTGCCAGCAGCCCCGGGTGGGCCGGGGAGCTGTTTTTT. It specifies CASSPGWAGELFF.

The V gene is TRBV4-1, the J gene TRBJ1-2; TRBD1 aligns across 7 bases. V dropped 4 bases and J dropped 4; count of bases not matched to a gene: 9. The CDR3 runs 15 residues. Germline loops: CDR1 MGHRA, CDR2 YSYEKL. The CDR3 DNA is TGCGCCAGCAGCCGGGGAGGACAGGACGCCTATGGCTACACCTTC. Residues: CASSRGGQDAYGYTF.

The CDR3 region has the DNA TGTGCCAGCAGTCGCTGGACAGGGGGTCGGGAAAAACTGTTTTTT. Translating gives CASSRWTGGREKLFF. J is TRBJ1-4 and V is TRBV7-2; 10 nucleotides agree with TRBD1. This CDR3 has 15 amino acids. V shed 6 bases and J 8 bases; nucleotides not matched to a gene: 9. Germline loops: CDR1 SGHTA, CDR2 FQGNSA.

The chain carries TRBV5-1 and TRBJ1-3, with D tentatively TRBD1 (5 bases). Germline-derived CDR1 and CDR2 are SGHRS and YFSETQ. The ends were cut back, 0 bases at V and 0 bases at J, with 7 bases in the middle. The CDR3 contains 15 residues. The CDR3 region has the DNA TGCGCCAGCAGCTTGGTTGGGACCTCTGGAAACACCATATATTTT. It encodes CASSLVGTSGNTIYF. Using reference TRBV5-1 and TRBJ1-3 for the parts outside the CDR3, the full variable domain is KAGVTQTPRYLIKTRGQQVTLSCSPISGHRSVSWYQQTPGQGLQFLFEYFSETQRNKGNFPGRFSGRQFSNSRSEMNVSTLELGDSALYLCASSLVGTSGNTIYFGEGSWLTVV.

The V call is TRBV2, the J call TRBJ2-1; no clear D. Germline V gives CDR1 SNHLY, CDR2 FYNNEI. The germline V and J ends were trimmed by 6 bases and 6 bases, with 12 bases remaining between them. The CDR3 is 13 residues long. Written as DNA, the CDR3 is TGTGCCAGCAGGCGTAGTTCTCTCAATGAGCAGTTCTTC. Translated: CASRRSSLNEQFF.

The chain employs TRBV19 and TRBJ1-1; 7 nucleotides match TRBD1. Losses at the gene ends were 5 bases for V and 4 bases for J; bases not matched to a gene: 7. The CDR3 loop spans 14 amino acids. Germline values: CDR1 LNHDA, CDR2 SQIVND (reference sequence). The CDR3 nucleotides read TGTGCCAGTAGTTTACGACAGGGTTCCACTGAAGCTTTCTTT. Translation gives CASSLRQGSTEAFF.

V gene TRBV18 combines with J gene TRBJ1-1, with TRBD1 matching 7 bases. Per the germline V gene, CDR1 is KGHSH and CDR2 is LQKENI. The V segment lost 3 bases and the J segment 3 bases; nucleotides outside the gene matches: 4. This CDR3 spans 14 amino acids. CDR3 region: CASSPGQTYTEAFF. CDR3 DNA: TGTGCCAGCTCACCGGGACAGACTTACACTGAAGCTTTCTTT.

This chain connects TRBV5-1 to TRBJ2-7; 9 nucleotides line up with TRBD2. V was pared by 1 base and J by 6 bases, with 8 bases of the junction left unmatched. Per the germline V gene, CDR1 is SGHRS and CDR2 is YFSETQ. There are 15 residues in the CDR3. CDR3 region: CASSLIGAGGSEQYF. The CDR3, as DNA: TGCGCCAGCAGCTTGATTGGGGCGGGAGGGTCCGAGCAGTACTTC.

This clone was seen only once. The chain links TRBV6-1 to TRBJ2-7, with 8 bases identical to TRBD2. The germline V gene encodes CDR1 MNHNS and CDR2 SASEGT. The trim removed 8 bases at V and 2 bases at J, leaving 5 bases unmatched. The CDR3 extends over 13 amino acids. CDR3 amino acids: CASGRGRTYEQYF. In nucleotides, the CDR3 is TGTGCCAGCGGGCGCGGGAGGACCTACGAGCAGTACTTC.

On this clone itself: At the DNA level, this CDR3 is encoded by other sequences in the same sample as well. The genes are TRBV18 and TRBJ1-5; 8 bases are a match to TRBD1. CDR3 length: 16 amino acids. V dropped 3 bases and J dropped 1; count of bases not matched to a gene: 5. The V gene's germline CDR1 is KGHSH and CDR2 LQKENI. The CDR3 DNA is TGTGCCAGCTCACCGCAGGGGGCTGGGAGCAATCAGCCCCAGCATTTT. Translated: CASSPQGAGSNQPQHF. Based on the CDR3 plus reference TRBV18 and TRBJ1-5, the full variable domain is NAGVMQNPRHLVRRRGQEARLRCSPMKGHSHVYWYRQLPEEGLKFMVYLQKENIIDESGMPKERFSAEFPKEGPSILRIQQVVRGDSAAYFCASSPQGAGSNQPQHFGDGTRLSIL.

This clone was found once. The chain is built from TRBV2 and TRBJ2-7, with D perhaps given as TRBD1 or TRBD2 (6 bases each). V was shortened by 4 bases and J by 2 bases, with 9 bases between the two germline ends. The CDR3 totals 13 residues. CDR1 is SNHLY and CDR2 is FYNNEI in the germline V gene. In DNA form, the CDR3 reads TGTGCCAGCAGTGTGGGGGGCCCCTACGAGCAGTACTTC. Translated, it gives CASSVGGPYEQYF.

In this sample, this clone turned up once. The chain combines TRBV5-4 with TRBJ1-3; D remains unclear. CDR3 length: 15 amino acids. Trimming removed 3 bases at V and 0 bases at J, with 10 bases between. Germline V gene lookup returns CDR1 SGHNT and CDR2 YYREEE (reference sequence). CDR3 in amino acids: CASSSASSSGNTIYF. CDR3 DNA sequence: TGTGCCAGCAGCTCAGCGTCCAGCTCTGGAAACACCATATATTTT. Together with reference TRBV5-4 and TRBJ1-3, the CDR3 gives the full variable domain: ETGVTQSPTHLIKTRGQQVTLRCSSQSGHNTVSWYQQALGQGPQFIFQYYREEENGRGNFPPRFSGLQFPNYSSELNVNALELDDSALYLCASSSASSSGNTIYFGEGSWLTVV.

The rearrangement uses TRBV28 and TRBJ2-7; 10 nucleotides align to TRBD2. V gave up 6 bases and J gave up 6 bases; unmatched junction bases: 11. The CDR3 loop spans 15 amino acids. Looked up from germline, CDR1 is MDHEN and CDR2 is SYDVKM. CDR3 residues: CASSLAGVDPSEQYF. CDR3 sequence (DNA): TGTGCCAGCAGCCTAGCGGGGGTGGACCCTTCCGAGCAGTACTTC. The full variable domain, rest sourced from reference TRBV28 and TRBJ2-7, is DVKVTQSSRYLVKRTGEKVFLECVQDMDHENMFWYRQDPGLGLRLIYFSYDVKMKEKGDIPEGYSVSREKKERFSLILESASTNQTSMYLCASSLAGVDPSEQYFGPGTRLTVT.

The chain's CDR3 is CASSQPPGTGTDQPQHF. The DNA of the CDR3 is TGCGCCAGCAGCCAACCTCCTGGGACAGGTACGGATCAGCCCCAGCATTTT. The J gene is TRBJ1-5, the V gene TRBV4-1; 8 bases fit TRBD1. This CDR3 region has 17 residues. Germline V CDR1 and CDR2: MGHRA, YSYEKL. V lost 2 bases to trimming and J lost 5 bases; unmatched junction nucleotides: 11.